The next 23 T cell receptor beta chains were all read from a single sample in a study of blood T cell repertoires in COVID-19. Clones were sequenced by immunoSEQ multiplex PCR, and TCRdb holds only the in-frame ones, with some missing. Of fewer than 250,000 clones detected, 70% to 90% appear once; the ten largest clones hold around 0.76%. Input material: peripheral blood. The receptors shown here come from a woman aged 70-85 years with acute or convalescent COVID-19.

This chain uses TRBV20-1 with TRBJ2-2; unclear D gene. Germline loops: CDR1 DFQATT, CDR2 SNEGSKA (reference sequence). This CDR3 is built from 11 residues. V was pared by 6 bases and J by 7 bases, with 9 bases between. In DNA form, the CDR3 reads TGCAGTGCCGATTGGAGCGGGGAGCTGTTTTTT. This gives the protein CSADWSGELFF.

CDR3 region: CASSDGGSIDEQFF. In DNA form, the CDR3 reads TGTGCCAGCAGTGATGGCGGGAGTATCGATGAGCAGTTCTTC. The rearrangement uses TRBV28 and TRBJ2-1; 7 positions agree with TRBD2. V trimming: 5 bases; J trimming: 8 bases; junction bases outside the gene matches: 9. CDR1 MDHEN and CDR2 SYDVKM come from the germline V gene. This CDR3 contains 14 residues.

The chain combines TRBV28 with TRBJ2-5; 8 bases fit TRBD2. Germline V lookup: CDR1 MDHEN, CDR2 SYDVKM. The CDR3 is made up of 12 amino acids. Unmatched junction bases numbered 1, after V lost 5 bases and J lost 5 bases. CDR3 residues: CASSGTRETQYF. CDR3 bases: TGTGCCAGCAGTGGGACTAGGGAGACCCAGTACTTC.

V gene TRBV3-1 (or the pseudogene TRBV3-2) combines with J gene TRBJ1-2; D perhaps matches TRBD1 (6 bases). This CDR3 contains 13 residues. The ends were cut back, 0 bases at V and 13 bases at J, with 15 bases in the middle. The germline gives CDR1 LGHDT, CDR2 YNNKEL (reference sequence). CDR3 nucleotides: TGTGCCAGCAGCCAAGATAGGTTCAGGGGTTCCACCTTC. It encodes CASSQDRFRGSTF.

This chain links TRBV15 with TRBJ1-1, with D possibly TRBD1 on 5 matching bases. The CDR3 is made up of 16 amino acids. Trimming left V 5 bases short and J 1 base short, with 17 bases between. In germline, CDR1 is LNHNV, CDR2 YYDKDF (reference sequence). The CDR3 coding sequence is TGTGCCACCAGCTCGGGGGATCAATGGTGGAACACTGAAGCTTTCTTT. The encoded protein is CATSSGDQWWNTEAFF. Variable domain in full (rest from reference TRBV15 and TRBJ1-1): DAMVIQNPRYQVTQFGKPVTLSCSQTLNHNVMYWYQQKSSQAPKLLFHYYDKDFNNEADTPDNFQSRRPNTSFCFLDIRSPGLGDTAMYLCATSSGDQWWNTEAFFGQGTRLTVV.

The rearrangement joins TRBV19 to TRBJ1-2; possibly TRBD1 for D (6 bases). V was shortened by 3 bases and J by 4 bases, with 9 bases between the two germline ends. Germline V CDR1 and CDR2: LNHDA, SQIVND (reference sequence). CDR3 length: 13 amino acids. CDR3 residues: CASSIRTAYGYTF. CDR3 nucleotides: TGTGCCAGTAGTATCCGGACAGCCTATGGCTACACCTTC.

V and J are TRBV27 and TRBJ2-2; no clear D gene. V lost 1 base to trimming and J lost 3 bases, with 9 bases between them. The CDR3 loop spans 15 amino acids. Germline CDR1 MNHEY, CDR2 SMNVEV (reference sequence). The CDR3 sequence: CASSLWAIHTGELFF. CDR3 coding DNA: TGTGCCAGCAGTTTATGGGCTATACACACCGGGGAGCTGTTTTTT.

The V call is TRBV11-2, the J call TRBJ2-1; 9 bases agree with TRBD2. With V trimmed by 3 bases and J by 1 base, 1 base remained unmatched. The CDR3 runs 15 residues. Germline CDR1 is SGHAT and CDR2 is FQNNGV. The CDR3, as DNA: TGTGCCAGCAGCTTTGGACTAGCGTCCTACAATGAGCAGTTCTTC. Amino acid sequence: CASSFGLASYNEQFF.

The rearrangement joins TRBV5-4 to TRBJ2-7; D is undetermined. The CDR3 loop spans 13 amino acids. CDR1 is SGHNT, CDR2 YYREEE, per germline (reference sequence). Trimming removed 10 bases from V and 0 bases from J, with 14 bases in between. This chain's CDR3 is CACQRVNSYEQYF. The CDR3 coding sequence is TGTGCCTGTCAACGGGTTAACTCCTACGAGCAGTACTTC. Complete variable domain (other parts from reference TRBV5-4 and TRBJ2-7): ETGVTQSPTHLIKTRGQQVTLRCSSQSGHNTVSWYQQALGQGPQFIFQYYREEENGRGNFPPRFSGLQFPNYSSELNVNALELDDSALYLCACQRVNSYEQYFGPGTRLTVT.

V is TRBV2 and J is TRBJ1-4; D might be TRBD1 (5 bases). Trimming cost V 3 bases and J 8 bases, with 10 bases left between them. Germline V CDR1 and CDR2: SNHLY, FYNNEI. CDR3 length equals 13 residues. This chain's CDR3 is CASSEQGNEKLFF. CDR3 bases: TGTGCCAGCAGTGAGCAGGGTAACGAAAAACTGTTTTTT. Filled out from reference TRBV2 and TRBJ1-4, the complete variable domain reads EPEVTQTPSHQVTQMGQEVILRCVPISNHLYFYWYRQILGQKVEFLVSFYNNEISEKSEIFDDQFSVERPDGSNFTLKIRSTKLEDSAMYFCASSEQGNEKLFFGSGTQLSVL.

Of note for this clone: The sample holds other DNA sequences that translate to the same CDR3. The chain uses TRBV6-2 or TRBV6-3 and TRBJ2-7; perhaps TRBD2 as D (5 bases). V lost 2 bases and J 2 bases, leaving 7 bases between the germline ends. CDR1 is MNHEY and CDR2 is SVGEGT in the germline V gene. This CDR3 comprises 13 residues. The chain's CDR3 is CASSYAGAYEQYF. DNA for the CDR3: TGTGCCAGCAGTTACGCCGGGGCCTACGAGCAGTACTTC.

The V gene is TRBV7-2, the J gene TRBJ2-5; 9 nucleotides match TRBD1. Germline assignment: CDR1 SGHTA and CDR2 FQGNSA. V was clipped by 5 bases and J by 5 bases; unmatched bases: 6. The CDR3 extends over 14 amino acids. CDR3 nucleotides: TGTGCCAGCAGCCTGGACAGGGGTAGGGAGACCCAGTACTTC. This codes for CASSLDRGRETQYF.

This clone was observed once. The chain joins TRBV7-9 to TRBJ1-4, with TRBD1 matching 8 bases. The CDR3 runs 14 residues. Germline trimming cut 7 bases from V and 5 bases from J; bases unmatched to any gene: 6. Germline V gene sequence: CDR1 SEHNR, CDR2 FQNEAQ (reference sequence). CDR3 coding DNA: TGTGCCAGCACCACGACAGGGGCGAATGAAAAACTGTTTTTT. It codes for CASTTTGANEKLFF.

In regard to this clone: One end of the junction is discordant with germline, which a read error may explain. The chain uses TRBV5-1 and TRBJ2-5; TRBD2 is a possible D gene (6 bases). The CDR3 covers 14 residues. From germline, CDR1 is SGHRS and CDR2 YFSETQ. CDR3 in DNA: TGCGCCAGCAGTTTGGCCCGGACTACCCGGGACCAGTACTTC. It is translated as CASSLARTTRDQYF.

The chain employs TRBV4-3 and TRBJ2-3; 9 nucleotides align to TRBD2. The junction had 7 bases not matched to a gene; V was cut back by 1 base and J by 2 bases. The CDR3 spans 17 residues. CDR1 is LGHNA and CDR2 is YSLEER in the germline V gene. The CDR3 nucleotides read TGCGCCAGCAGCCAAGGTCCGGCGGGGGGGAACACAGATACGCAGTATTTT. It yields the protein CASSQGPAGGNTDTQYF.

This clone appeared a single time. The V and J genes are TRBV28 and TRBJ2-7, with 12 bases fitting TRBD2. This CDR3 is built from 14 residues. From germline, CDR1 is MDHEN and CDR2 SYDVKM. Trimming at V came to 6 bases and at J to 6 bases, leaving 6 bases not matched to a gene. CDR3 coding DNA: TGTGCCAGCAGCCTAGCGGGAGGGGTGGTCGAGCAGTACTTC. Translated, it gives CASSLAGGVVEQYF.

The chain employs TRBV2 and TRBJ2-5; 9 nucleotides match TRBD1. Germline CDR1 reads SNHLY; CDR2 reads FYNNEI. V was pared by 6 bases and J by 4 bases, with 9 bases of the junction left unmatched. CDR3 length: 15 amino acids. Here the CDR3 DNA reads TGTGCCAGCAGCCCCGGGAGGACAGGGGCAGAGACCCAGTACTTC. It encodes CASSPGRTGAETQYF.

This clone was observed once. The rearrangement links TRBV5-1 to TRBJ2-4; D is unclear. The germline gives CDR1 SGHRS, CDR2 YFSETQ. The V end lost 4 bases, the J end lost 1 base, and 15 bases lay between the germline ends. The CDR3 length is 16 residues. The DNA for the CDR3 is TGCGCCAGCAGCACAGCAACCAGCTCCGCCAAAAACATTCAGTACTTC. Its translation: CASSTATSSAKNIQYF. Combining the CDR3 with reference TRBV5-1 and TRBJ2-4 gives the whole variable domain KAGVTQTPRYLIKTRGQQVTLSCSPISGHRSVSWYQQTPGQGLQFLFEYFSETQRNKGNFPGRFSGRQFSNSRSEMNVSTLELGDSALYLCASSTATSSAKNIQYFGAGTRLSVL.

The chain combines TRBV7-2 with TRBJ1-2, with D perhaps matching TRBD1 (6 bases). The CDR3 runs to 13 residues. Deletions cut 3 bases from V and 4 bases from J, with 9 bases between. In germline, CDR1 is SGHTA, CDR2 FQGNSA. This chain's CDR3 is CASSLNRVYGYTF. In nucleotides, the CDR3 is TGTGCCAGCAGCTTGAACAGGGTCTATGGCTACACCTTC.

The chain couples TRBV10-1 to TRBJ2-7, with 10 bases that match TRBD2. The V gene end was trimmed by 3 bases and the J gene end by 7 bases; junction bases not matched to a gene: 3. Germline values: CDR1 WNHNN, CDR2 SYGVQD (reference sequence). This CDR3 spans 13 amino acids. In DNA form, the CDR3 reads TGCGCCAGCAGTGATCAACTAGCGGGAGAGCAGTACTTC. Translation: CASSDQLAGEQYF.

This chain links TRBV18 with TRBJ1-5; the D gene is possibly TRBD1 (5 bases). Germline CDR1 reads KGHSH; CDR2 reads LQKENI. Trimming pared 1 base from V and 7 bases from J, leaving 14 bases between. CDR3 length: 15 amino acids. The CDR3 nucleotides read TGTGCCAGCTCACCACAGTCAGGGAGGGACCAGCCCCAGCATTTT. This gives the protein CASSPQSGRDQPQHF.

CDR3: CASSLGLAGRGGTDTQYF. The CDR3 DNA is TGTGCCAGCAGCTTGGGACTAGCGGGAAGGGGAGGGACAGATACGCAGTATTTT. The gene calls are TRBV7-2 and TRBJ2-3; 13 positions agree with TRBD2. Germline CDR1 SGHTA, CDR2 FQGNSA. V was clipped by 3 bases and J by 3 bases; unmatched bases: 9. The CDR3 extends over 18 amino acids.

The chain recombines TRBV24-1 with TRBJ1-2; D not certain. The CDR3 extends over 9 amino acids. CDR1 is KGHDR and CDR2 is SFDVKD in the germline V gene. Trimming removed 8 bases from V and 7 bases from J, with 4 bases in between. CDR3 bases: TGTGCCACCAAGCCTGGCTACACCTTC. It encodes CATKPGYTF.